These T cell receptor beta chains were read from a single sample in a study of beta chain features in type 1 diabetes. Sequenced by immunoSEQ multiplex PCR; TCRdb stores in-frame clones only, minus some. Among about 320,000 clones listed, around 15% were seen once. The specimen sequenced was central memory CD4+ T cells from blood. The receptors shown here come from a man aged 25-40 years in good health. The conserved cysteine and the conserved F or W are not part of the CDR3 here. A D gene is named only where the DNA matches it firmly. Size tells how often a clone was seen (once, few, many) or the class of an expanded clone, and some rows leave it out.

abundance	d_gene	v_gene	j_gene	CDR3aa
.	.	TRBV11-2	TRBJ1-2	ASSLESQGSLTGYT
few	TRBD1	TRBV11-3	TRBJ1-1	ASSAYRGGAF
few	.	TRBV5-6	TRBJ1-2	ASSQTRAGYGYT
.	.	TRBV5-5	TRBJ1-1	ASSLGRNTEAF
.	.	TRBV30	TRBJ1-4	AWTTGTVNEKLF
few	TRBD1	TRBV4-3	TRBJ2-5	ASSRGQGGETQY
few	TRBD2	TRBV5-4	TRBJ2-3	ASSQVAGGGTDTQY
few	.	TRBV6-5	TRBJ2-1	ASSAGSSYNEQF
.	.	TRBV19	TRBJ2-2	ASSFSRLNTGELF
few	.	TRBV9	TRBJ1-2	ASSVMGAGYT
few	.	TRBV25-1	TRBJ1-5	ASSDPTGTSGNQPQH
.	TRBD1	TRBV7-2	TRBJ2-1	ASSPGQISYNEQF
many	TRBD1	TRBV6-6	TRBJ2-5	ASSLDRVGTQETQY
few	.	TRBV11-2	TRBJ2-1	ASSLPVKNEQF
.	.	TRBV18	TRBJ2-3	ASSPGMEADTQY
many	.	TRBV7-9	TRBJ1-1	ASSLSTGRTEAF
few	.	TRBV30	TRBJ2-1	AWAEGPYNEQF
.	TRBD1	TRBV5-1	TRBJ1-2	ASSLGGGQRYGYT
.	TRBD2	TRBV4-2	TRBJ2-4	ASSPEAGLAGGNIQY
.	TRBD1	TRBV29-1	TRBJ1-1	SSGGQGGAMNTEAF
few	TRBD2	TRBV5-3	TRBJ2-5	ASSPRTSGETQY
few	.	TRBV27	TRBJ1-1	ATLSVTGWHTEAF
.	TRBD1	TRBV19	TRBJ1-6	ASSTDRGVSPLH
.	TRBD1	TRBV10-3	TRBJ2-5	ASSETRQGPQY